This T cell receptor beta chain was sequenced for a study of T cells after yellow fever vaccination. Study at large: Each low-cell-number fraction was prepared by means of SMART-Seq v4 Ultra Low Input. Notes on the study in general: Clonotypes appearing in both CD4 and CD8 compartments existed, and their share was small. Subsequent to the booster, the majority of primary-vaccination clones reappeared (96% CD4, 80% to 90% CD8).

Germline V lookup: CDR1 DFQATT, CDR2 SNEGSKA (reference sequence). CDR3 length equals 13 residues. Deletions cut 3 bases from V and 2 bases from J, with 7 bases between. This clonotype was detected a few times. Its antigen is not known. 5'RACE template switching added a universal primer site and UMIs to TCR cDNA. One entry per CDR3 protein results from TCRdb running MiXCR on the 5' RACE reads. In the table there are 500,000 to 650,000 distinct CDR3 sequences, 12% of which are singletons. The sequence came from a man aged 30 to 45 who received the YFV17D yellow fever vaccine. The sequencing here drew on PBMCs, taken on the day of the yellow fever booster vaccination. J is TRBJ2-2 and V is TRBV20-1; D not resolved. CDR3 in DNA: TGCAGTGCTAGTTCCGGAAACACCGGGGAGCTGTTTTTT. Its translation is CSASSGNTGELFF.